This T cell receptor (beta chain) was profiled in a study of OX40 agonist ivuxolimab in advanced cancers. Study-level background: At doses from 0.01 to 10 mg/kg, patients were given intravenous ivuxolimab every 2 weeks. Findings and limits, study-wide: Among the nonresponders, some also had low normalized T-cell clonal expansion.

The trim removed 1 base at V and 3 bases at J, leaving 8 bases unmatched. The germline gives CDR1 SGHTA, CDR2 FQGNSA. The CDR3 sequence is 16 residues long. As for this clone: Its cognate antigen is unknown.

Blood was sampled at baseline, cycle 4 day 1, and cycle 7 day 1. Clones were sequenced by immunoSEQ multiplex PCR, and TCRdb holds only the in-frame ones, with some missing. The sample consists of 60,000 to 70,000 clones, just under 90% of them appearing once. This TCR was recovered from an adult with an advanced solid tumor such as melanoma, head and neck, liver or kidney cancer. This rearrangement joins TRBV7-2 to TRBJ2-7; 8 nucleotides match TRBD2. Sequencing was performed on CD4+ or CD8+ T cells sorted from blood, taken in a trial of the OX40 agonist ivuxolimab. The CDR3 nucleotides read TGTGCCAGCAGCTTAGATAACGGGGGGGTACACTACGAGCAGTACTTC. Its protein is CASSLDNGGVHYEQYF. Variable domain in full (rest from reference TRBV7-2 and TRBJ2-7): GAGVSQSPSNKVTEKGKDVELRCDPISGHTALYWYRQSLGQGLEFLIYFQGNSAPDKSGLPSDRFSAERTGGSVSTLTIQRTQQEDSAVYLCASSLDNGGVHYEQYFGPGTRLTVT.